Each of the 23 T cell receptor beta chains below was sequenced from the same sample in a study of blood T cells in healthy people across ages. Through a sample-barcoded 5' primer and a J-beta primer mix, a second PCR was run for about 6 to 11 cycles. TCRdb reprocessed the 5' RACE reads with MiXCR, giving one entry per CDR3 protein. The data hold about 1.4 million distinct CDR3 sequences, with 55% to 75% observed a single time. Sample: blood. These receptors all stem from a man aged 18-30 years in good health.

This chain connects TRBV7-2 to TRBJ2-1; 7 bases are a match to TRBD1. The CDR3 loop spans 15 amino acids. Germline V gene lookup returns CDR1 SGHTA and CDR2 FQGNSA. V lost 0 bases, J lost 5 bases, and 4 bases stayed unmatched. The CDR3, as DNA: TGTGCCAGCAGCTTAGCAGGGACAGAGGACAATGAGCAGTTCTTC. Translation gives CASSLAGTEDNEQFF. The full variable domain, with the rest looked up from reference TRBV7-2 and TRBJ2-1, is GAGVSQSPSNKVTEKGKDVELRCDPISGHTALYWYRQSLGQGLEFLIYFQGNSAPDKSGLPSDRFSAERTGGSVSTLTIQRTQQEDSAVYLCASSLAGTEDNEQFFGPGTRLTVL.

On this clonotype itself: An end of the junction differs from the germline gene, which may be a read error. The chain couples TRBV6-1 to TRBJ2-4; D is tentatively TRBD1 or TRBD2 (5 bases each). In germline, CDR1 is MNHNS, CDR2 SASEGT. The CDR3 is made up of 15 amino acids. The CDR3 DNA reads TGTGCCAGCAGGGAAGTCGCATCGGGGCAAAACATTCAGTACTTC. Translated, it gives CASREVASGQNIQYF.

The genes are TRBV6-5 and TRBJ2-5; 8 bases agree with TRBD2. Germline V gives CDR1 MNHEY, CDR2 SVGAGI. J was trimmed by 2 bases and V by 7 bases; bases with no gene match: 9. This CDR3 is built from 15 residues. The chain's CDR3 is CASTETVAGQETQYF. The CDR3 DNA follows: TGTGCCAGCACCGAGACCGTAGCGGGGCAAGAGACCCAGTACTTC.

The chain couples TRBV4-3 to TRBJ1-5; possible D gene TRBD1, 6 bases. This CDR3 region has 17 residues. V shed 1 base and J shed 6 bases, with 19 bases lying between them. Germline CDR1 is LGHNA and CDR2 is YSLEER. The CDR3 region is CASSQGARGESFQPQHF. Here the CDR3 DNA reads TGCGCCAGCAGCCAAGGGGCGAGGGGGGAAAGTTTTCAGCCCCAGCATTTT.

V gene TRBV24-1 combines with J gene TRBJ2-5; 13 positions match TRBD2. The CDR3 covers 15 residues. The germline V gene has CDR1 KGHDR and CDR2 SFDVKD. Trimming at V came to 7 bases and at J to 5 bases, leaving 6 bases not matched to a gene. The CDR3, as DNA: TGTGCCACCAGCCCGGGACTAGCGGGAAAGGAGACCCAGTACTTC. Its protein is CATSPGLAGKETQYF.

CDR3 region: CSAYGYTF. CDR3 sequence (DNA): TGCAGCGCCTATGGCTACACCTTC. V and J are TRBV29-1 and TRBJ1-2; D gene unclear. The germline CDR1 and CDR2 sequences are SQVTM and ANQGSEA. V was cut by 7 bases and J by 4 bases, with 1 base left in between. The CDR3 extends over 8 amino acids.

The V call is TRBV6-5, the J call TRBJ2-5; maybe TRBD1 (5 bases). CDR3 length equals 15 residues. Germline values: CDR1 MNHEY, CDR2 SVGAGI. Trimming shortened V by 5 bases and J by 1 base, and 14 bases separated the two germline ends. DNA of the CDR3: TGTGCCAGCAGTACGACTCAGGGTACCCAAGAGACCCAGTACTTC. Translated, it gives CASSTTQGTQETQYF.

This clonotype was picked up many times. The J gene is TRBJ2-7, the V gene TRBV6-2 or TRBV6-3; D ambiguous. The CDR3 contains 13 residues. Per the germline V gene, CDR1 is MNHEY and CDR2 is SVGEGT. Deletions cut 0 bases from V and 2 bases from J, with 5 bases between. The CDR3 reads CASSYSWTYEQYF. CDR3 nucleotides: TGTGCCAGCAGTTACTCGTGGACCTACGAGCAGTACTTC.

The chain combines TRBV6-2 or TRBV6-3 with TRBJ2-3; 8 nucleotides match TRBD2. The J segment lost 0 bases and the V segment lost 4 bases, leaving 9 bases of the junction unmatched. The CDR3 length is 17 residues. Per the germline V gene, CDR1 is MNHEY and CDR2 is SVGEGT. The CDR3 bases are TGTGCCAGCAGTTTCCCGCGGACTAGCCGAAGCACAGATACGCAGTATTTT. It yields the protein CASSFPRTSRSTDTQYF.

The CDR3 is CASSVGFLGETQYF. DNA of the CDR3: TGTGCCAGCAGCGTAGGCTTCCTTGGGGAGACCCAGTACTTC. J is TRBJ2-5 and V is TRBV9; D is ambiguous. Germline values: CDR1 SGDLS, CDR2 YYNGEE. The length of the CDR3 is 14 residues. V was trimmed by 0 bases and J by 5 bases, leaving 11 bases between them.

V is TRBV2 and J is TRBJ2-3; TRBD2 matches 12 bases. Unmatched junction bases numbered 2, after V lost 4 bases and J lost 6 bases. Per the germline V gene, CDR1 is SNHLY and CDR2 is FYNNEI. This CDR3 contains 14 residues. The CDR3 nucleotides are TGTGCCAGCAGTGGGACTAGCGGGATGGATACGCAGTATTTT. It codes for CASSGTSGMDTQYF.

The V call is TRBV7-2, the J call TRBJ2-1; D remains unclear. The CDR3 length is 14 residues. Germline lookup yields CDR1 SGHTA and CDR2 FQGNSA. V shed 5 bases and J shed 8 bases, with 16 bases lying between them. CDR3 region: CASSVESGRHEQFF. DNA for the CDR3: TGTGCCAGCAGCGTAGAGTCAGGTCGTCATGAGCAGTTCTTC.

The rearrangement joins TRBV2 to TRBJ1-2, with D perhaps matching TRBD1 (6 bases). The germline V gene encodes CDR1 SNHLY and CDR2 FYNNEI. V dropped 6 bases and J dropped 0 bases, with 11 bases sitting between them. This CDR3 region has 14 residues. The CDR3 protein is CASRADSSNYGYTF. For the CDR3, the DNA is TGTGCCAGCAGGGCGGACAGCTCTAACTATGGCTACACCTTC.

In its sample, this clonotype was seen once. This chain uses TRBV12-5 with TRBJ1-2; a possible D gene is TRBD1 (6 bases). Looked up from germline, CDR1 is LGHNT and CDR2 is FRNRAP. The CDR3 totals 15 residues. Deletions cut 5 bases from V and 0 bases from J, with 13 bases between. As DNA, the CDR3 is TGTGCTAGTGGTCGGGGGGACAACTCTAACTATGGCTACACCTTC. Translated, it gives CASGRGDNSNYGYTF.

The chain employs TRBV29-1 and TRBJ2-1, with D perhaps matching TRBD1 (6 bases). Trimming removed 6 bases at V and 5 bases at J, with 11 bases between. The CDR3 spans 12 residues. Germline V CDR1 and CDR2: SQVTM, ANQGSEA. CDR3 in amino acids: CSVSGGNNEQFF. CDR3 DNA: TGCAGCGTGAGTGGGGGCAACAATGAGCAGTTCTTC.

The rearrangement joins TRBV27 to TRBJ2-7; a possible D gene is TRBD2 (5 bases). CDR1 is MNHEY, CDR2 SMNVEV, per germline (reference sequence). The CDR3 is 14 amino acids. Trimming took off 8 bases at V and 3 bases at J, with 17 bases between the two ends. In nucleotides, the CDR3 is TGTGCCAGCCGAGATTCCGGGGATATCTACGAGCAGTACTTC. This encodes CASRDSGDIYEQYF.

The rearrangement links TRBV7-2 to TRBJ2-5; 7 bases are shared with TRBD2. CDR3 length: 18 amino acids. CDR1 is SGHTA and CDR2 is FQGNSA in the germline V gene. Trimming took 0 bases from V and 11 from J; bases not matched to a gene: 21. The CDR3 DNA sequence: TGTGCCAGCAGCTTAGCAGGACTGGCGGGAGAAATTTGGAGGAAGCAGTACTTC. Translated, it gives CASSLAGLAGEIWRKQYF.

There are a few counts of this clonotype. This rearrangement joins TRBV25-1 to TRBJ2-3, with D hard to call. The V gene lost 1 base and the J gene lost 2 bases, with 16 bases spanning the gap. CDR3 size: 17 residues. Germline loops: CDR1 MGHDK, CDR2 SYGVNS. CDR3 protein: CASSEFLGYDTTDTQYF. CDR3 nucleotide sequence: TGTGCCAGCAGTGAATTCTTGGGATACGATACCACAGATACGCAGTATTTT.

The J gene is TRBJ1-5, the V gene TRBV4-3; D not certain. The V end lost 3 bases, the J end lost 7 bases, and 13 bases lay between the germline ends. CDR1 is LGHNA, CDR2 YSLEER, per germline. The CDR3 contains 14 residues. DNA for the CDR3: TGCGCCAGCAGCCAGACGGGTCCGCCCCAGCCCCAGCATTTT. This encodes CASSQTGPPQPQHF.

The V call is TRBV30, the J call TRBJ1-1; possible D gene TRBD1, 6 bases. The CDR3 is 11 amino acids. The ends were cut back, 8 bases at V and 3 bases at J, with 10 bases in the middle. The V gene's germline CDR1 is GTSNPN and CDR2 SVGIG (reference sequence). For the CDR3, the DNA is TGTGCCGGCAAGGGGGACACTGAAGCTTTCTTT. Translating gives CAGKGDTEAFF.

This chain links TRBV6-6 with TRBJ2-3, with TRBD2 matching over 10 bases. The CDR3 is made up of 17 amino acids. Germline trimming cut 4 bases from V and 6 bases from J; bases unmatched to any gene: 13. The germline V gene encodes CDR1 MNHNY and CDR2 SVGAGI (reference sequence). The CDR3 spells CASSFPRLAGVGDTQYF. Written as DNA, the CDR3 is TGTGCCAGCAGTTTCCCCCGTCTAGCGGGGGTTGGGGATACGCAGTATTTT.

The chain combines TRBV4-2 with TRBJ2-7, with 10 nucleotides matching TRBD2. The length of the CDR3 is 16 residues. V was pared by 0 bases and J by 3 bases, with 5 bases of the junction left unmatched. CDR1 is LGHNA and CDR2 is YNFKEQ in the germline V gene. The CDR3 loop is CASSQEISGGYYEQYF. As DNA, the CDR3 is TGTGCCAGCAGCCAAGAGATTAGCGGGGGGTACTACGAGCAGTACTTC.

This sequence joins TRBV6-5 and TRBJ2-2, with D unclear. V dropped 4 bases and J dropped 7 bases, with 4 bases sitting between them. CDR3 size: 11 residues. The germline gives CDR1 MNHEY, CDR2 SVGAGI. The CDR3 coding sequence is TGTGCCAGCAGTTCCGACGGGGAGCTGTTTTTT. Translation gives CASSSDGELFF.